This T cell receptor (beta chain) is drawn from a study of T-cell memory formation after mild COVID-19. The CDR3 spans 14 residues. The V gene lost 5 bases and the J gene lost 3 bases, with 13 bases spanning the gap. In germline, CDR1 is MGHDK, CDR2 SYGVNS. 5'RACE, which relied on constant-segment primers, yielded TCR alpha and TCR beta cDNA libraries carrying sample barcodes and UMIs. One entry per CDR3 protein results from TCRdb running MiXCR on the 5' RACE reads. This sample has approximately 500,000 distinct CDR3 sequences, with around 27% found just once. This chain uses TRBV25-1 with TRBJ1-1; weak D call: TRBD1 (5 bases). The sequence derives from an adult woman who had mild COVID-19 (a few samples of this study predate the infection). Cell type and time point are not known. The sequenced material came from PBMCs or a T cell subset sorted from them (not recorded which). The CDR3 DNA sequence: TGTGCCAGCAGTTCCTGGGCGGGGGACACTGAAGCTTTCTTT. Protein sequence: CASSSWAGDTEAFF.